This T cell receptor (beta chain) was identified in a study of blood T cell repertoires in COVID-19. Study-wide background: Collection of acute and convalescent COVID-19 samples took place in the United States, Italy and Spain. T cells, B-cell-depleted T cells, or PBMCs provided the cDNA or gDNA that served as material.

Per the study methods: Amplifying reference gene primers gave estimates of nucleated cell counts. Only in-frame clones appear in the TCRdb table, and some are missing; sequencing was by immunoSEQ multiplex PCR. V, J and clone size derive from that table, while D and trimming were established from the DNA sequence. Among about 370,000 clones, approximately 88% were seen once, and the ten largest hold approximately 3%. Seattle's cohort entered during active infection and was followed longitudinally. Germline lookup yields CDR1 LGHNA and CDR2 YSLEER. The germline V and J ends were trimmed by 4 bases and 0 bases, with 16 bases remaining between them. CDR3 length equals 17 residues.

The chain is built from TRBV4-3 and TRBJ2-1; D might be TRBD2 (5 bases). Sequencing input: peripheral blood. The receptor was derived from a woman in her twenties or thirties with COVID-19, enrolled during active disease. The CDR3 is CASSPRSLGVSYNEQFF. The DNA for the CDR3 is TGCGCCAGCAGCCCGCGTTCCCTCGGGGTCTCCTACAATGAGCAGTTCTTC.